This TCR beta chain was recovered during a study of regulatory T cells in long-lasting Graves disease. Across the whole study: Graves' patients diagnosed newly had used antithyroid drugs under 3 months. Findings of the study overall: TRBV28, TRBJ1-2 and TRBJ2-5 were favored in persistent disease.

V lost 5 bases and J 0 bases, leaving 11 bases between the germline ends. The CDR3 runs to 15 residues. Germline V CDR1 and CDR2: LNHDA, SQIVND (reference sequence). For TCR beta, libraries came from iRepertoire HTBI primers and Arm-PCR of CDR3 regions. TCRdb ran MiXCR on the multiplex PCR reads and lists one entry per CDR3 protein. The data show about 500,000 distinct CDR3 sequences, 9.5% to 15% seen once. Time point here: newly diagnosed GD, antithyroid drugs for less than 3 months. The TCR library was made from RNA that had been extracted from PBMCs in TRIzol. With respect to this clonotype: Its antigen is as yet unknown.

The sample was also linked to a second study, of T cells in Graves' hyperthyroidism and ophthalmopathy.

This rearrangement joins TRBV19 to TRBJ1-3, with a tentative D call TRBD1 (5 bases). This clonotype was sampled from a woman under 40 with Graves disease. The input for sequencing was peripheral blood mononuclear cells (PBMCs), taken at new diagnosis, from a patient treated with antithyroid drugs. CDR3 DNA: TGTGCCAGTAGTTCGGCTGACAGCTCTGGAAACACCATATATTTT. Residues: CASSSADSSGNTIYF.